The 17 T cell receptor beta chains given below trace back to one sample, sequenced in a study of cytotoxic CD8 clonotypes in ibrutinib-treated CLL. The protocol was immunoSEQ multiplex PCR, while the TCRdb copy is restricted to in-frame clones and leaves out a portion. The table includes 15,000 to 20,000 clones, 81% detected once. The input for sequencing was PBMCs, taken before ibrutinib treatment. All receptors derive from a human donor with chronic lymphocytic leukemia.

DNA for the CDR3: TGTGCCAGCGGCTATTACGAGCAGTACTTC. Translating it yields CASGYYEQYF. The chain combines TRBV6-5 with TRBJ2-7; D call uncertain. CDR3 size: 10 residues. Trimming shortened V by 8 bases and J by 4 bases, and 6 bases separated the two germline ends. Germline CDR1 MNHEY, CDR2 SVGAGI.

The chain's CDR3 is CASSSTGTGNTIYF. CDR3 DNA sequence: TGTGCCAGCAGCTCGACCGGGACTGGAAACACCATATATTTT. V usage is TRBV9 and J usage is TRBJ1-3; D is unresolved. The CDR3 length is 14 residues. The V and J ends lost 4 bases and 2 bases respectively, with 10 bases between them. Germline V gives CDR1 SGDLS, CDR2 YYNGEE. The entire variable domain, with the rest obtained from reference TRBV9 and TRBJ1-3, is as follows: DSGVTQTPKHLITATGQRVTLRCSPRSGDLSVYWYQQSLDQGLQFLIQYYNGEERAKGNILERFSAQQFPDLHSELNLSSLELGDSALYFCASSSTGTGNTIYFGEGSWLTVV.

This clone has a handful of counts. The chain is built from TRBV15 and TRBJ1-2; D call uncertain. The germline CDR1 and CDR2 sequences are LNHNV and YYDKDF (reference sequence). This CDR3 has 14 amino acids. V was trimmed by 0 bases and J by 7 bases, leaving 12 bases between them. CDR3 in amino acids: CATSRDQIDRGYTF. CDR3 in DNA: TGTGCCACCAGCAGAGATCAGATTGACCGTGGCTACACCTTC. The variable domain in full, with the rest retrieved from reference TRBV15 and TRBJ1-2, is DAMVIQNPRYQVTQFGKPVTLSCSQTLNHNVMYWYQQKSSQAPKLLFHYYDKDFNNEADTPDNFQSRRPNTSFCFLDIRSPGLGDTAMYLCATSRDQIDRGYTFGSGTRLTVV.

J is TRBJ2-4 and V is TRBV11-2; possible D gene TRBD1, 5 bases. Germline lookup yields CDR1 SGHAT and CDR2 FQNNGV. V lost 4 bases, J lost 7 bases, and 8 bases lay in between. This CDR3 contains 12 residues. CDR3 coding DNA: TGTGCCAGCAGCTCCAGGGTTAACATTCAGTACTTC. Its protein is CASSSRVNIQYF.

This sequence joins TRBV5-6 and TRBJ2-3; 9 bases match TRBD1. Losses at the gene ends were 8 bases for V and 4 bases for J; bases not matched to a gene: 14. Germline CDR1 and CDR2: SGHDT and YYEEEE. This CDR3 has 16 residues. CDR3 DNA sequence: TGTGCCAGTTTAGCTGAGGGACAGGGAGTTGCAGATACGCAGTATTTT. Translated: CASLAEGQGVADTQYF.

The genes are TRBV6-1 and TRBJ2-7; D is uncertain. This CDR3 spans 15 amino acids. CDR1 and CDR2 (germline): MNHNS, SASEGT. V lost 6 bases and J 2 bases, leaving 17 bases between the germline ends. The CDR3: CASRIAPNGPYEQYF. CDR3 DNA: TGTGCCAGCAGAATAGCCCCGAACGGGCCCTACGAGCAGTACTTC.

This clone was seen just once. The rearrangement joins TRBV9 to TRBJ2-5; 10 bases match TRBD1. V trimming: 0 bases; J trimming: 5 bases; junction bases outside the gene matches: 4. Germline V gives CDR1 SGDLS, CDR2 YYNGEE. This CDR3 comprises 15 residues. CDR3 loop: CASSVEGQGVETQYF. The CDR3 nucleotides read TGTGCCAGCAGCGTAGAAGGACAGGGGGTTGAGACCCAGTACTTC.

The V gene is TRBV6-6, the J gene TRBJ1-1; D unresolved. V lost 10 bases to trimming and J lost 1 base, with 13 bases between them. Germline V gene data show CDR1 as MNHNY and CDR2 as SVGAGI (reference sequence). This CDR3 contains 13 residues. The CDR3 loop is CATVGEWNTEAFF. CDR3 nucleotide sequence: TGTGCCACCGTCGGGGAATGGAACACTGAAGCTTTCTTT.

V gene TRBV5-1 combines with J gene TRBJ1-6, with 8 bases lining up with TRBD1. Unmatched junction bases numbered 11, after V lost 1 base and J lost 5 bases. The germline gives CDR1 SGHRS, CDR2 YFSETQ. The CDR3 length is 18 residues. In DNA, the CDR3 is TGCGCCAGCAGCTTGAACACCCCAGGGGGCGCAAATAATTCACCCCTCCACTTT. Residues: CASSLNTPGGANNSPLHF. Full variable domain (missing parts from reference TRBV5-1 and TRBJ1-6): KAGVTQTPRYLIKTRGQQVTLSCSPISGHRSVSWYQQTPGQGLQFLFEYFSETQRNKGNFPGRFSGRQFSNSRSEMNVSTLELGDSALYLCASSLNTPGGANNSPLHFGNGTRLTVT.

This clone appeared a few times. V and J are TRBV18 and TRBJ1-5; 8 bases are shared with TRBD1. Germline CDR1 reads KGHSH; CDR2 reads LQKENI. The junction had 12 bases not matched to a gene; V was cut back by 2 bases and J by 0 bases. This CDR3 comprises 19 residues. CDR3 bases: TGTGCCAGCTCACCAACGGTGGGGACAGGACCCTTTAGCAATCAGCCCCAGCATTTT. Translation: CASSPTVGTGPFSNQPQHF.

The genes are TRBV7-2 and TRBJ2-2; TRBD1 aligns across 9 bases. Trimming cost V 7 bases and J 0 bases; bases outside gene matches: 12. Germline V gene sequence: CDR1 SGHTA, CDR2 FQGNSA. This CDR3 contains 18 residues. CDR3 in amino acids: CASTHRTGDTANTGELFF. CDR3 nucleotide sequence: TGTGCCAGCACCCACAGGACAGGGGATACCGCGAACACCGGGGAGCTGTTTTTT. The whole variable domain, remainder taken from reference TRBV7-2 and TRBJ2-2, is GAGVSQSPSNKVTEKGKDVELRCDPISGHTALYWYRQSLGQGLEFLIYFQGNSAPDKSGLPSDRFSAERTGGSVSTLTIQRTQQEDSAVYLCASTHRTGDTANTGELFFGEGSRLTVL.

The rearrangement joins TRBV6-5 to TRBJ1-2; D remains ambiguous. There are 15 residues in the CDR3. Germline V lookup: CDR1 MNHEY, CDR2 SVGAGI. The ends were cut back, 0 bases at V and 4 bases at J, with 12 bases in the middle. The CDR3 loop reads CASSYSSVGLYGYTF. DNA for the CDR3: TGTGCCAGCAGTTACTCGAGTGTCGGACTCTATGGCTACACCTTC.

This chain connects TRBV5-4 to TRBJ2-5; D is possibly TRBD1 (5 bases). The CDR3 has 15 amino acids. The germline V gene encodes CDR1 SGHNT and CDR2 YYREEE (reference sequence). Trimming pared 4 bases from V and 9 bases from J, leaving 22 bases between. The CDR3 DNA follows: TGTGCCAGCAGCCGGCCGGACACTAACTACCCGGCCCAGTACTTC. It is translated as CASSRPDTNYPAQYF.

The rearrangement uses TRBV7-3 and TRBJ2-2; D unclear. CDR1 SGHTA and CDR2 FQGTGA come from the germline V gene. CDR3 length: 15 amino acids. With 0 bases removed from V and 0 bases from J, the gap between germline ends came to 5 bases. The CDR3 is CASSLTGSNTGELFF. The CDR3 DNA is TGTGCCAGCAGCTTAACGGGTTCGAACACCGGGGAGCTGTTTTTT.

V is TRBV7-2 and J is TRBJ1-4, with no clear D. The CDR3 extends over 12 amino acids. Germline CDR1 reads SGHTA; CDR2 reads FQGNSA. Trimming removed 8 bases from V and 11 bases from J, with 15 bases in between. CDR3 protein: CASSTRQRKLFF. CDR3 sequence (DNA): TGTGCCAGCTCTACACGTCAAAGGAAACTGTTTTTT.

The chain uses TRBV18 and TRBJ1-1; 9 nucleotides align to TRBD1. Germline V CDR1 and CDR2: KGHSH, LQKENI. V gave up 6 bases and J gave up 4 bases; unmatched junction bases: 3. The CDR3 loop spans 13 amino acids. CDR3 DNA: TGTGCCAGCTCTCGGGACAGGGTCACTGAAGCTTTCTTT. Its protein product is CASSRDRVTEAFF.

The chain combines TRBV19 with TRBJ1-5; the D gene is possibly TRBD1 (6 bases). This CDR3 has 14 residues. Germline V gene lookup returns CDR1 LNHDA and CDR2 SQIVND (reference sequence). Trimming stripped 2 bases from V and 4 bases from J, with 9 bases between. CDR3: CASSIQGQNQPQHF. CDR3 nucleotides: TGTGCCAGTAGTATACAGGGGCAGAATCAGCCCCAGCATTTT.